This record concerns one TCR beta chain sequence. This record comes from a study of T-cell memory formation after mild COVID-19. TCRdb itself ran the 5' RACE reads through MiXCR, one entry per CDR3 protein. The sample has about 170,000 distinct CDR3 sequences, roughly 13% seen once; the top ten hold approximately 3.4%. The junction had 6 bases not matched to a gene; V was cut back by 1 base and J by 3 bases. The CDR3 covers 16 residues. The germline CDR1 and CDR2 sequences are LGHNA and YSLEER. The sequence was obtained from a man younger than 30 who had mild COVID-19 (a few samples of this study predate the infection). Cell type and time point are not known. Sequenced: PBMCs or a T cell subset sorted from them (not recorded which). The chain has TRBV4-3 and TRBJ1-2; 9 nucleotides agree with TRBD1. CDR3 DNA: TGCGCCAGCAGCCAAGTCCTGGACAGGGGCGACTATGGCTACACCTTC. Translating gives CASSQVLDRGDYGYTF.